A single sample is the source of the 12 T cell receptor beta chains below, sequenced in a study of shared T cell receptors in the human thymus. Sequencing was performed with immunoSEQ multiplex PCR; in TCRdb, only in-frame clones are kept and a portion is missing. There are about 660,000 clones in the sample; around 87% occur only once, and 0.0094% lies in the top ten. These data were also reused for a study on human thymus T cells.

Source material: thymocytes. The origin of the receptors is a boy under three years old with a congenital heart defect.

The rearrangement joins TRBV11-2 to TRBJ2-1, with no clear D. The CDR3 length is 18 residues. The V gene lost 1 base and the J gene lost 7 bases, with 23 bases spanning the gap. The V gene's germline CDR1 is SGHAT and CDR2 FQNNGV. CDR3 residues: CASSLVTNDPFAVNEQFF. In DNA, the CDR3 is TGTGCCAGCAGCTTAGTAACAAATGATCCGTTTGCCGTAAATGAGCAGTTCTTC.

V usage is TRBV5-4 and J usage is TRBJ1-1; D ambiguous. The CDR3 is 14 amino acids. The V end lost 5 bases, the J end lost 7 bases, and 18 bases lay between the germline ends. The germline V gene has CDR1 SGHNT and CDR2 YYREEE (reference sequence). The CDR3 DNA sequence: TGTGCCAGCAGTAGAGAGGGCCAGCTGGGTGAAGCTTTCTTT. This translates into CASSREGQLGEAFF.

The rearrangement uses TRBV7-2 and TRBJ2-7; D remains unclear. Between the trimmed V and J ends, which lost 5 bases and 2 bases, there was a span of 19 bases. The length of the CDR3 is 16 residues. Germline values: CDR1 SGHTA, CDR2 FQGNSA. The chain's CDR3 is CASSTDPRVPPYEQYF. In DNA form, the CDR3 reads TGTGCCAGCAGCACTGACCCTAGAGTCCCCCCCTACGAGCAGTACTTC.

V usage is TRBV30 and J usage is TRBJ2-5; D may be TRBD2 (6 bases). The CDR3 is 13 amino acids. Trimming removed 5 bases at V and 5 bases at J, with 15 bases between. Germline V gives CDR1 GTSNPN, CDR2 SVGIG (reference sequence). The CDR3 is CAWGGTGGETQYF. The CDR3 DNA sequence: TGTGCCTGGGGGGGGACCGGAGGGGAGACCCAGTACTTC.

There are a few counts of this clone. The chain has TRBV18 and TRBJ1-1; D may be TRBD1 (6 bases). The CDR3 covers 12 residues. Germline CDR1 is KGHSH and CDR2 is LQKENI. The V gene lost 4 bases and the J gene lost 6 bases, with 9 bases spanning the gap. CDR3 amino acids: CASSLQGSEAFF. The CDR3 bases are TGTGCCAGCTCACTACAGGGCTCTGAAGCTTTCTTT.

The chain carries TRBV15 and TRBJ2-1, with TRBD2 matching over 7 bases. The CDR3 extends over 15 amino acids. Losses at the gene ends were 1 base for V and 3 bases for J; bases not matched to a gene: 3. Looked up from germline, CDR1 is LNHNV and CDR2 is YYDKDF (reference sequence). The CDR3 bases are TGTGCCACCAGCAGAGTGTCTAGCGGCTACAATGAGCAGTTCTTC. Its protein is CATSRVSSGYNEQFF.

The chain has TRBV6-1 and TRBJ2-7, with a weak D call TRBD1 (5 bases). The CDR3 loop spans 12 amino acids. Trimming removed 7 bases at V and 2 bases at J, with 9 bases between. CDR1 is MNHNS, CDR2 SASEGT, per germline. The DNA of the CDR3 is TGTGCCAGCACCTGGACAACCTACGAGCAGTACTTC. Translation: CASTWTTYEQYF.

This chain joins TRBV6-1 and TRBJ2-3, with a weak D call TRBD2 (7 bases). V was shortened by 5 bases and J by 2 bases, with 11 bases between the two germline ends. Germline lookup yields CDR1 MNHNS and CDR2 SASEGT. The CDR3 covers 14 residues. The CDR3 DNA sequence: TGTGCCAGCAGTTGGGGGGGGCCCACAGATACGCAGTATTTT. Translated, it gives CASSWGGPTDTQYF.

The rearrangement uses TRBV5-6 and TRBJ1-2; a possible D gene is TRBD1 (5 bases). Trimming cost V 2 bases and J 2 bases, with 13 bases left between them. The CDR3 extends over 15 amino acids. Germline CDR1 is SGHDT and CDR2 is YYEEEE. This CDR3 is CASSFPTDPNYGYTF. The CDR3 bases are TGTGCCAGCAGCTTTCCGACAGACCCGAACTATGGCTACACCTTC.

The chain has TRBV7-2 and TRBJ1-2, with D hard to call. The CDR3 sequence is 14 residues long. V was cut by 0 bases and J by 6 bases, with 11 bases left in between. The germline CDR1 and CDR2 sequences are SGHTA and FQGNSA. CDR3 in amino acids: CASSLAQVPDGYTF. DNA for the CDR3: TGTGCCAGCAGCTTAGCGCAGGTTCCCGATGGCTACACCTTC.

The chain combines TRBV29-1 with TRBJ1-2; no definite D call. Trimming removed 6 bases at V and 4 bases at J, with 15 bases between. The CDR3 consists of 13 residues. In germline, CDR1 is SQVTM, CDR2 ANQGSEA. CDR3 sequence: CSVAFPGSYGYTF. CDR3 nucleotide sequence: TGCAGCGTAGCCTTTCCGGGGTCCTATGGCTACACCTTC.

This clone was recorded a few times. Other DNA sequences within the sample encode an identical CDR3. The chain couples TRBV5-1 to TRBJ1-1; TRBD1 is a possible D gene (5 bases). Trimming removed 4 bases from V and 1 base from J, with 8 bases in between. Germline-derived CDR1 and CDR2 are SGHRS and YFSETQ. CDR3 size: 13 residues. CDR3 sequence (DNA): TGCGCCAGCAGCACTACAGGGAACACTGAAGCTTTCTTT. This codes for CASSTTGNTEAFF. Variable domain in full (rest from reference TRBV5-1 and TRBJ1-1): KAGVTQTPRYLIKTRGQQVTLSCSPISGHRSVSWYQQTPGQGLQFLFEYFSETQRNKGNFPGRFSGRQFSNSRSEMNVSTLELGDSALYLCASSTTGNTEAFFGQGTRLTVV.